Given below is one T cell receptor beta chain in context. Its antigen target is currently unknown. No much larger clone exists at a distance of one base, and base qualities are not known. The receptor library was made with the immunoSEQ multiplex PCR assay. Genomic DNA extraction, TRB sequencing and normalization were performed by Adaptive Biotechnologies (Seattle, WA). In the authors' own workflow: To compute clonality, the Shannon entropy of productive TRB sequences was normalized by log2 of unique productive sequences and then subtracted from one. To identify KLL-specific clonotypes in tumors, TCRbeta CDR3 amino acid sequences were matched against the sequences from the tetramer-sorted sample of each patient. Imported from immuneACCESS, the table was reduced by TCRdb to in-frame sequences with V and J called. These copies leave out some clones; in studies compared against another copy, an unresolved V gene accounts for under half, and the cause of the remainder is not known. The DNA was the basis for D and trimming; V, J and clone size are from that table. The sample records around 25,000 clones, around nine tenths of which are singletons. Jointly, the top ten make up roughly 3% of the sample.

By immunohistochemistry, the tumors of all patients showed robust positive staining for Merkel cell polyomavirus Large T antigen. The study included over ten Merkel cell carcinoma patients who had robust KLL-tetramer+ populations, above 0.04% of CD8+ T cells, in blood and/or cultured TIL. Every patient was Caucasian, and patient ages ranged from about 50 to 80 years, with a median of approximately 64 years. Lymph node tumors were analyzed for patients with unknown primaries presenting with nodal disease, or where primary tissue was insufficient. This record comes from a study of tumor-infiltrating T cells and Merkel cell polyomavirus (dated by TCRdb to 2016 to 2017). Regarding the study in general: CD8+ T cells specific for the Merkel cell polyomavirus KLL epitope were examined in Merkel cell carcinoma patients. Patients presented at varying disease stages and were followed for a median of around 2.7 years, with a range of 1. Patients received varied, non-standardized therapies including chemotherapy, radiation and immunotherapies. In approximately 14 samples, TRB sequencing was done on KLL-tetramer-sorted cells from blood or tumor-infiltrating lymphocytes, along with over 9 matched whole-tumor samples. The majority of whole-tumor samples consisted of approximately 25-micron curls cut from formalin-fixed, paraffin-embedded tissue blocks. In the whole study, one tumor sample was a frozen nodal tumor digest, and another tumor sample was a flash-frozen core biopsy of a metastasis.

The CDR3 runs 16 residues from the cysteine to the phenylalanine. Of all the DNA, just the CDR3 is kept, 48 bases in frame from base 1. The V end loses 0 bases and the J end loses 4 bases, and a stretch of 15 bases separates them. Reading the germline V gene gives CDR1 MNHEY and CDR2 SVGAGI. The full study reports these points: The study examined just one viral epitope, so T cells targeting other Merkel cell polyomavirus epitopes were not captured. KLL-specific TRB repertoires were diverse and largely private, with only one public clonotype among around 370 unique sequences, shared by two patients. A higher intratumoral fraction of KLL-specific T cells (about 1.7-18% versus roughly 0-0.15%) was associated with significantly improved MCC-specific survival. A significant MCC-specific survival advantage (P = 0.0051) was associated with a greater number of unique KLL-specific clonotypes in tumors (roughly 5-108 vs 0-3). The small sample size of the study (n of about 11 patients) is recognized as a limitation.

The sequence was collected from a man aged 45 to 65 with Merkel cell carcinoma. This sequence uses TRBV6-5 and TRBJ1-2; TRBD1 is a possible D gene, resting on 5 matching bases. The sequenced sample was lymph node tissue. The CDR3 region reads CASSYSPRDSSYGYTF. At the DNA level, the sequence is TGTGCCAGCAGTTACTCGCCCCGAGACAGTTCCTATGGCTACACCTTC.